Detailed here is one T cell receptor (beta chain). This clonotype showed up many times. No antigen is known for it. No qualities accompany the bases; no much larger clone lies one base away. Between the V and J ends, shortened by 6 bases and 4 bases respectively, the junction contains 13 bases. CDR1 and CDR2 are read off the germline V gene as MNHNS and SASEGT. From the cysteine through the phenylalanine, the CDR3 covers 13 amino acids. Only the CDR3 region is kept as DNA, spanning 39 bases read in frame from base 1. For repertoire sequencing, TCR beta CDR3 regions were amplified from RNA transcripts. The first round was an RT-PCR using HTBI primers with the Qiagen OneStep RT-PCR kit, and this first round was followed by a second-round multiplex PCR, then size selection and purification. Sequencing of the libraries was carried out on an Illumina HiSeq2000 in paired-end mode with 100 bp reads. Per the source publication's procedure: SOAPnuke was used to process the reads, removing any read that contained adapters or uncalled bases, had a mean Phred below 15, or lacked an exact match to the constant primer or identifier. COPE v1.2.5 was used to merge high-quality paired reads. Clonotypes were defined as unique nucleotide sequences and were aligned to IMGT TRB V, D and J references using MiTCR v1.1. Only V-J combinations with frequency above 0.0001 were analysed, covering around 99% of repertoires. A TCR clonal expansion and chaos score per V-J combination was defined as the ratio of F50 clonal expansion to chaos observed in the TCRdist matrix. Welch's t-statistics and random forest were used to reduce features to some 13 V-J combinations, which were fed into a naive Bayes classifier. The Morisita-Horn index was used to measure how similar the thyroid and blood repertoires were. In-frame beta chains were kept once TCRdb had trimmed the public reads at Q25 with fastp and called clones with MiXCR. When rows share a CDR3 protein, they turn into one entry using the most common DNA and genes. Here the V and J calls rest on TCRdb's processing, not on the authors' analysis. In this sample the table shows 620,000 or so distinct CDR3 sequences, 22% of which occur a single time. The leading ten clones occupy more than 5.5% of the sample.

Hyperthyroidism was defined as stable when no progression to ophthalmopathy occurred within 18 months of follow-up. Patients with hyperthyroidism were aged 18 to 65 years, had been newly diagnosed, and had a disease duration of less than 2 months. Patients with other autoimmune diseases, uncontrolled infections, pregnancy or lactation were excluded from the study. Clinical symptoms, serum thyroxine, TRAb, thyroid ultrasound and orbital computed tomography formed the basis of the diagnosis. Using Ficoll-Paque density gradient centrifugation, PBMCs were isolated from 9.5 to 10 ml of fresh peripheral blood. Total RNA was extracted with Trizol reagent and quality-checked on an Agilent 2100 Bioanalyzer. The sample originates from a study of Graves' ophthalmopathy and Graves' hyperthyroidism (dated by TCRdb to the late 2010s). As for the study more broadly: Peripheral blood was collected at initial diagnosis, before any treatment. TCR beta repertoire signatures were used to distinguish Graves' ophthalmopathy from Graves' hyperthyroidism and to predict progression to ophthalmopathy. In total, 135 blood samples were TCR-sequenced: around 42 ophthalmopathy, some 72 hyperthyroidism and some 17 hyperthyroidism-to-ophthalmopathy patients. A discovery set of 95 to 100 patients (43 ophthalmopathy, under 65 stable hyperthyroidism) was enrolled to explore V-J signatures distinguishing ophthalmopathy from hyperthyroidism. For independent validation, a separate cohort was made up of approximately 18 hyperthyroidism patients plus 17 patients who later progressed from hyperthyroidism to ophthalmopathy. In over 5 hyperthyroidism patients, the T-cell repertoires found in thyroid tissue were compared with those found in blood. After sampling, hyperthyroidism patients received methimazole starting at 30 mg daily, and ophthalmopathy patients received high-dose intravenous methylprednisolone. The approximately 90 discovery patients were divided at random into training and test sets in a 7:3 ratio.

Paper-wide results and their limitations: Among expanded thyroid clonotypes with frequency above 0.001, most also showed up in blood, which suggests that blood repertoires may reflect the thyroid immune response. In validation, the model predicted ophthalmopathy progression with 55% to 71% sensitivity and around 72% specificity; roughly 12 predicted patients were CT-confirmed with GO in a median of 6.5 months. In cross-validation, the 13-signature model distinguished ophthalmopathy from stable hyperthyroidism with around 90% sensitivity and 81.08% specificity, while in the test set the corresponding values were about 80% and 75%. No statistical method was used to predetermine the sample size, and group allocation was not hidden from the investigators.

Source material: peripheral blood. The sequence links TRBV6-1 to TRBJ2-7; a tentative D call is TRBD2 (5 bases match). The source of this sequence is a woman aged 18-29 years with stable Graves' hyperthyroidism. Some clones in this sample may be carry-over from other donors' samples. Donor details come from another sample of the same person, matched by shared clones. The bases are TGTGCCAGCAGGGGAGCGGTTGGATACGAGCAGTACTTC. This yields the protein CASRGAVGYEQYF.